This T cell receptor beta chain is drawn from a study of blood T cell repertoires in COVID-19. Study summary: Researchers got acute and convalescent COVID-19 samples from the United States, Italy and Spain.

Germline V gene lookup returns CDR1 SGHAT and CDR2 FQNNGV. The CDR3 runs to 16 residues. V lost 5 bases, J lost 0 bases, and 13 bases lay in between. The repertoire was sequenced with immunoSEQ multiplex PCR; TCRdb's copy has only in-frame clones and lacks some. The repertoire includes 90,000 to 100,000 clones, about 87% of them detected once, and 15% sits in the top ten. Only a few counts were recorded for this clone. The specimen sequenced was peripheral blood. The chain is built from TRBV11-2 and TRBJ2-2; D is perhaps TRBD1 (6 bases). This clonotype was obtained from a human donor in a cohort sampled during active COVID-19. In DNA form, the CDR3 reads TGTGCCAGCAGCCCCGAGGCAGGGGCGAACACCGGGGAGCTGTTTTTT. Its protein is CASSPEAGANTGELFF.